This T cell receptor (beta chain) was identified during a study of early T cells in non-severe SARS-CoV-2 infection. Individually, cDNA molecules had unique molecular identifiers attached to them. TCRdb re-called the 5' RACE reads through MiXCR, storing one row per CDR3 protein. The sample has more than 90,000 distinct CDR3 sequences, 13% seen once. This CDR3 contains 16 residues. The germline V gene has CDR1 SEHNR and CDR2 FQNEAQ (reference sequence). V shed 5 bases and J shed 0 bases, with 14 bases lying between them. This clonotype was counted many times. This TCR was sampled from an adult who was a healthcare worker with PCR-confirmed SARS-CoV-2 infection or an uninfected control (not recorded which). The J gene is TRBJ1-3, the V gene TRBV7-9; D ambiguous. Source material: whole blood. The CDR3 DNA sequence: TGTGCCAGCAGCCCATGGACTCCGAGCTCTGGAAACACCATATATTTT. Protein product: CASSPWTPSSGNTIYF.